These T cell receptor beta chains were read from a single sample in a study of T cells of healthy individuals. MiXCR, run by TCRdb on the 5' RACE reads, gives a single entry per CDR3 protein. Altogether about 53,000 distinct CDR3 sequences are present, approximately 15% being singletons, with the ten largest covering roughly 16%. These TCRs come from a human donor in good health. The CDR3 runs from the conserved cysteine through the conserved F or W. A D gene is named only where the DNA matches it firmly. A row's size may be missing; if present it is once, few, many or a size class.

clone size	D gene	V gene	J gene	CDR3 protein	CDR3 DNA
NA	NA	TRBV7-9	TRBJ2-7	CASSLNPGEQYF	TGTGCCAGCAGCTTGAACCCCGGGGAGCAGTACTTC
NA	TRBD1	TRBV6-5	TRBJ2-7	CASSYSIQGAYEQYF	TGTGCCAGCAGTTACTCGATACAGGGGGCCTACGAGCAGTACTTC
NA	NA	TRBV12-3/TRBV12-4	TRBJ1-5	CASMNRVSNSNQPQHF	TGTGCCAGCATGAACAGGGTATCGAATAGCAATCAGCCCCAGCATTTT
many	NA	TRBV12-3/TRBV12-4	TRBJ1-1	CASLMNTEAFF	TGTGCCAGCCTAATGAACACTGAAGCTTTCTTT
NA	TRBD1	TRBV25-1	TRBJ1-5	CASSQTGREQPQHF	TGTGCCAGCAGTCAGACAGGGAGGGAACAGCCCCAGCATTTT
few	TRBD2	TRBV6-2/TRBV6-3	TRBJ2-3	CASSMTSGSGDTQYF	TGTGCCAGCAGTATGACTAGCGGGAGTGGAGATACGCAGTATTTT
many	TRBD1	TRBV9	TRBJ1-2	CASSAPTGDRGRRSGYTF	TGTGCCAGCAGCGCCCCAACAGGGGACAGGGGGCGCAGATCTGGCTACACCTTC
NA	TRBD2	TRBV3-1	TRBJ2-3	CASSQEEEREGPADTQYF	TGTGCCAGCAGCCAAGAGGAGGAGCGGGAGGGCCCTGCAGATACGCAGTATTTT
many	TRBD1	TRBV9	TRBJ1-1	CASSVADRGGTEAFF	TGTGCCAGCAGCGTAGCGGACAGGGGAGGTACTGAAGCTTTCTTT
few	NA	TRBV6-2/TRBV6-3	TRBJ1-5	CASSTRVSNQPQHF	TGTGCCAGCAGTACCAGGGTGAGCAATCAGCCCCAGCATTTT
few	NA	TRBV20-1	TRBJ1-2	CSANVQGWGYTF	TGCAGTGCCAACGTGCAGGGTTGGGGCTACACCTTC
few	NA	TRBV5-1	TRBJ2-7	CASSSWSMRSYEQYF	TGCGCCAGCAGCTCCTGGTCGATGCGCTCCTACGAGCAGTACTTC
many	NA	TRBV24-1	TRBJ1-1	CATSDSLNTEAFF	TGTGCCACCTCGGACAGCCTGAACACTGAAGCTTTCTTT
many	NA	TRBV29-1	TRBJ1-2	CSVGSNYGYTF	TGCAGCGTTGGATCTAACTATGGCTACACCTTC
many	NA	TRBV19	TRBJ2-7	CASSAGQFDEQYF	TGTGCCAGTAGTGCGGGACAGTTCGACGAGCAGTACTTC
few	NA	TRBV9	TRBJ1-5	CASSGDSSNQPQHF	TGTGCCAGCAGCGGAGACAGTAGCAATCAGCCCCAGCATTTT
NA	TRBD2	TRBV19	TRBJ2-3	CASMRREGPDTQYF	TGTGCCAGTATGAGACGGGAGGGCCCAGATACGCAGTATTTT
NA	NA	TRBV5-5	TRBJ1-5	CASSLDYSNQPQHF	TGTGCCAGCAGCTTGGACTATAGCAATCAGCCCCAGCATTTT
many	TRBD2	TRBV28	TRBJ2-7	CASTPGVGGAYEQYF	TGTGCCAGCACCCCGGGGGTTGGGGGGGCCTACGAGCAGTACTTC
NA	NA	TRBV6-5	TRBJ2-7	CASSYIGTPTYEQYF	TGTGCCAGCAGTTACATAGGGACACCGACCTACGAGCAGTACTTC
few	TRBD2	TRBV30	TRBJ2-2	CAWRPGVVAGGPHGELFF	TGTGCCTGGAGACCGGGGGTGGTAGCGGGAGGGCCGCACGGGGAGCTGTTTTTT
NA	NA	TRBV11-2	TRBJ2-3	CASSLGPSKTDTQYF	TGTGCCAGCAGCCTGGGACCGTCGAAAACAGATACGCAGTATTTT
few	NA	TRBV2	TRBJ2-3	CASSQEVMDTQYF	TGTGCCAGCAGCCAAGAGGTTATGGATACGCAGTATTTT
many	NA	TRBV5-6	TRBJ1-2	CASSVIPGDTILSGYTF	TGTGCCAGCAGCGTGATTCCCGGGGACACCATCCTAAGCGGCTACACCTTC
many	NA	TRBV28	TRBJ2-7	CASTGAGDTGYEQYF	TGTGCCAGCACCGGGGCGGGGGACACCGGCTACGAGCAGTACTTC
few	NA	TRBV7-2	TRBJ1-5	CASSPYGDQPQHF	TGTGCCAGCAGCCCATACGGGGATCAGCCCCAGCATTTT
many	TRBD2	TRBV5-1	TRBJ2-6	CASSFTLREGPGANVLTF	TGCGCCAGCAGCTTCACACTCCGGGAGGGCCCCGGGGCCAACGTCCTGACTTTC
NA	NA	TRBV4-3	TRBJ1-3	CASSQFYGEEDTIYF	TGCGCCAGCAGCCAATTCTATGGGGAGGAAGACACCATATATTTT
few	TRBD2	TRBV5-4	TRBJ2-7	CASRDRREREDYEQYF	TGTGCCAGCAGGGACCGTAGAGAGCGGGAGGACTACGAGCAGTACTTC
NA	TRBD2	TRBV20-1	TRBJ2-7	CSAALAGGTYEQYF	TGCAGTGCGGCCCTAGCGGGAGGTACCTACGAGCAGTACTTC
NA	NA	TRBV7-9	TRBJ1-5	CASSSRGVQPQHF	TGTGCCAGCAGCTCGAGGGGGGTACAGCCCCAGCATTTT
NA	NA	TRBV4-1	TRBJ1-5	CASSQDLIGQGAQPQHF	TGCGCCAGCAGCCAAGATCTGATAGGGCAGGGAGCTCAGCCCCAGCATTTT
few	NA	TRBV7-9	TRBJ1-2	CASSPAGLIDYGYTF	TGTGCCAGCAGCCCAGCTGGCCTTATTGACTATGGCTACACCTTC
many	TRBD1	TRBV12-3/TRBV12-4	TRBJ1-1	CASSLSIDGTANTEAFF	TGTGCCAGCAGTTTATCCATCGACGGGACAGCGAACACTGAAGCTTTCTTT
many	TRBD1	TRBV6-6	TRBJ2-2	CASSLSGTGNTGELFF	TGTGCCAGCAGTTTGTCCGGGACAGGGAACACCGGGGAGCTGTTTTTT
many	TRBD1	TRBV10-3	TRBJ1-2	CAISQDRNYGYTF	TGTGCCATCAGCCAGGACAGGAACTATGGCTACACCTTC
few	TRBD2	TRBV5-1	TRBJ2-7	CASSLGTSVEQYF	TGCGCCAGCAGCCTAGGGACTAGTGTCGAGCAGTACTTC
NA	TRBD1	TRBV10-3	TRBJ1-3	CAIRGQGDGNTIYF	TGTGCCATCAGGGGACAGGGGGACGGAAACACCATATATTTT
NA	NA	TRBV7-9	TRBJ1-1	CASSLGQVQIEAFF	TGTGCCAGCAGCTTAGGACAGGTTCAAATTGAAGCTTTCTTT
NA	NA	TRBV9	TRBJ2-3	CASSPSTGIVSDTQYF	TGCGCCAGCAGCCCGAGTACAGGGATAGTATCAGATACGCAGTATTTT
NA	NA	TRBV4-3	TRBJ2-7	CAGSQDRIREQYF	TGCGCCGGCAGCCAAGATAGGATTAGGGAGCAGTACTTC
many	NA	TRBV7-9	TRBJ1-2	CASSPPPGGRNYGYTF	TGTGCCAGCAGCCCCCCCCCGGGGGGCAGAAACTATGGCTACACCTTC
NA	TRBD1	TRBV24-1	TRBJ1-1	CATRGQPNTEAFF	TGTGCCACCCGGGGACAGCCGAACACTGAAGCTTTCTTT
many	NA	TRBV6-2/TRBV6-3	TRBJ2-7	CASSSPTFLQGNSYEQYF	TGTGCCAGCAGTTCCCCGACCTTCCTACAGGGAAACTCCTACGAGCAGTACTTC
NA	TRBD2	TRBV9	TRBJ2-3	CASSEPGGRDTQYF	TGTGCCAGCAGCGAGCCGGGGGGAAGAGATACGCAGTATTTT
NA	NA	TRBV24-1	TRBJ2-7	CATSVWGRRYEQYF	TGTGCCACCAGTGTATGGGGGAGGAGGTACGAGCAGTACTTC
many	NA	TRBV7-2	TRBJ1-6	CASSRQGGNNSPLHF	TGTGCCAGCAGCCGCCAGGGTGGAAATAATTCACCCCTCCACTTT